This T cell receptor beta chain came from a study of T cells after posttransplantation cyclophosphamide. Profiled with immunoSEQ multiplex PCR; TCRdb holds only in-frame clones, not every one. Here the sample spans roughly 19,000 clones, more than 80% being singletons. Methotrexate plus calcineurin inhibitor accompanied controls' myeloablative marrow transplants; sampling was 1 year later. This clone was recorded only once. Its specificity is unknown. The trim removed 1 base at V and 1 base at J, leaving 5 bases unmatched. The CDR3 is made up of 16 amino acids. Germline CDR1 reads SEHNR; CDR2 reads FQNEAQ (reference sequence). Broader study findings: Later post-transplant blood repertoires were often dominated by donor CD8+ memory clones.

This clonotype originated in a female patient younger than 45 who received an allogeneic stem cell transplant from an unrelated donor, was CMV-positive, and had acute and chronic GVHD. The graft donor may be the source of some T cells. V usage is TRBV7-9 and J usage is TRBJ1-1; TRBD1 matches 8 bases. The source was PBMCs, collected approximately twelve months after allogeneic stem cell transplant with calcineurin inhibitor and methotrexate. The CDR3 bases are TGTGCCAGCAGCTTAGATGGGCAGGGGGCGAACACTGAAGCTTTCTTT. Amino acids: CASSLDGQGANTEAFF.